This TCR beta chain was sequenced during a study of OX40 agonist ivuxolimab in advanced cancers. Per the germline V gene, CDR1 is SGDLS and CDR2 is YYNGEE. V was trimmed by 0 bases and J by 2 bases, leaving 5 bases between them. CDR3 length: 13 amino acids. Study results and limitations: The CD4+ and CD8+ T cells in the blood had expanded clonally by week 6 at 0.1 to 3.0 mg/kg. No antigen was identified for the clonally expanded peripheral T cells. A proportion of nonresponders additionally exhibited low normalized T-cell clonal expansion. More expanded clones were seen, on average, in CD8+ T cells than in CD4+.

Some clones are missing from TCRdb's copy, which holds only in-frame ones; the method was immunoSEQ multiplex PCR. The sample contains around 150,000 clones, approximately 94% of which appear only once. This clone was seen a few times. Antigen specificity is unknown. The identical CDR3 is also encoded by other nucleotide sequences in the sample. The sample in question was CD4+ or CD8+ T cells sorted from blood, obtained in a trial of the OX40 agonist ivuxolimab. This TCR came from an adult with an advanced solid tumor such as melanoma, head and neck, liver or kidney cancer. The chain recombines TRBV9 with TRBJ1-2, with a possible D match to TRBD1 (5 bases). CDR3 sequence reads: CASSVDRNYGYTF. CDR3 in DNA: TGTGCCAGCAGCGTAGACAGGAACTATGGCTACACCTTC.